Below, one T cell receptor (beta chain) is given with its context. This CDR3 comprises 13 residues. Germline assignment: CDR1 MNHGY and CDR2 SAAAGT. V lost 11 bases and J lost 6, with 18 bases in between. The sample is drawn from a study of preoperative IRX-2 immunotherapy in early breast cancer. Specified treatment: preoperative locoregional IRX-2 cytokine immunotherapy. Libraries were prepared by immunoSEQ multiplex PCR; TCRdb keeps only in-frame clonotypes and omits some of them. The table includes under 50,000 clones, roughly four fifths detected once. The V and J genes are TRBV6-8 and TRBJ2-3; no reliable D call. The receptor was derived from a human donor with breast cancer. Sample: lymph node tissue, taken after IRX-2 immunotherapy. This CDR3 is CAVALADWDTQYF. The CDR3 DNA reads TGTGCCGTAGCCTTGGCAGATTGGGATACGCAGTATTTT.